This TCR beta chain stems from a study of blood T cell repertoires in COVID-19. Looking at the study overall: Sources were T cells, B-cell-depleted T cells, or PBMCs; the material itself was cDNA or gDNA.

Participants, about 18 to 90 years old, spanned under 30 US areas. Among Cohort 3 donors, those recovered had two negative PCRs, clearance, or symptom resolution. How the authors handled the data: For nucleated cells, counts were estimated from reference gene primer amplification. Profiling relied on immunoSEQ multiplex PCR, and the TCRdb table lists in-frame clones only, not all of them. That table is the source of V, J and clone size, and D and trimming were worked out from the DNA. The table records some 400,000 clones, 85% to 90% of them present only once. The receptor comes from a woman between 25 and 40 years old who had recovered from COVID-19. Sequences were obtained from PBMCs or T cells enriched from blood (not recorded which).

CDR3 sequence (DNA): TGTGCCAGCAGTTTCTCCCCGGGAGGTAATCAGCCCCAGCATTTT. Translation gives CASSFSPGGNQPQHF. The rearrangement links TRBV6-5 to TRBJ1-5, with unresolved D. Germline V CDR1 and CDR2: MNHEY, SVGAGI. V gave up 4 bases and J gave up 4 bases, with 14 bases separating them. The CDR3 extends over 15 amino acids.